Listed here are 18 T cell receptor beta chains from one sample, sequenced in a study of blood T cell repertoires in COVID-19 (dated by TCRdb to 2019 to 2021). Library preparation employed the immunoSEQ multiplex PCR assay. As stored in TCRdb, this immuneACCESS dataset retains in-frame rearrangements with V and J assigned. A fraction of the clones does not appear; measured against another copy, unresolved V genes explain less than half of the discrepancy, and the remainder lacks a known reason. The sample yields around 220,000 clones; approximately 80% were counted once. Of the sample, less than 8% falls within the top ten clones. The sequencing sample was made of PBMCs or T cells enriched from blood (not recorded which). The receptor set was obtained from a woman between 40 and 55 years old with acute COVID-19.

This rearrangement joins TRBV3-1 (or the pseudogene TRBV3-2) to TRBJ2-1, with 7 nucleotides matching TRBD2. Germline trimming cut 2 bases from V and 6 bases from J; bases unmatched to any gene: 7. Germline V gene sequence: CDR1 LGHDT, CDR2 YNNKEL (reference sequence). CDR3 length: 15 amino acids. DNA of the CDR3: TGTGCCAGCAGCCAAACGTATTCGGGGGGCAATGAGCAGTTCTTC. It codes for CASSQTYSGGNEQFF.

Written as DNA, the CDR3 is TGTGCCAGCAGCCGGGACAGGGGACGCGAGCAGTACTTC. Translating gives CASSRDRGREQYF. The rearrangement uses TRBV11-3 and TRBJ2-7; 10 bases map to TRBD1. The J segment lost 6 bases and the V segment lost 5 bases, leaving 4 bases of the junction unmatched. Germline lookup yields CDR1 SGHNT and CDR2 YENEEA. The CDR3 contains 13 residues.

The chain combines TRBV2 with TRBJ2-1; 14 nucleotides align to TRBD2. Unmatched junction bases numbered 2, after V lost 4 bases and J lost 9 bases. Germline-derived CDR1 and CDR2 are SNHLY and FYNNEI. The CDR3 covers 14 residues. CDR3 loop: CASSGTSGRLEQFF. In DNA form, the CDR3 reads TGTGCCAGCAGTGGGACTAGCGGGAGGCTTGAGCAGTTCTTC.

This clone was observed at least ten times. The V and J genes are TRBV28 and TRBJ2-7, with 10 nucleotides matching TRBD2. CDR3 size: 15 residues. Germline CDR1 and CDR2: MDHEN and SYDVKM. The V segment lost 2 bases and the J segment 9 bases; nucleotides outside the gene matches: 10. The CDR3 sequence is CASSLAGTSDPGQYF. The CDR3 DNA reads TGTGCCAGCAGTTTAGCAGGGACTAGCGACCCGGGGCAGTACTTC.

This clone was seen more than once but under ten times. In nucleotides, the CDR3 is TGTGCCAGCAGCTTGGCAGCTAGGAGGGATGGACGTGAGCAGTACTTC. Translating gives CASSLAARRDGREQYF. The J gene is TRBJ2-7, the V gene TRBV5-6; D might be TRBD2 (6 bases). This CDR3 region has 16 residues. Between the trimmed V and J ends, which lost 0 bases and 7 bases, there was a span of 20 bases. Germline values: CDR1 SGHDT, CDR2 YYEEEE.

This chain links TRBV15 with TRBJ1-5, with a tentative D call TRBD1 (6 bases). The CDR3 length is 12 residues. The V end lost 6 bases, the J end lost 4 bases, and 7 bases lay between the germline ends. Germline V lookup: CDR1 LNHNV, CDR2 YYDKDF (reference sequence). CDR3 sequence (DNA): TGTGCCACCAGTCAGGGGAATCAGCCCCAGCATTTT. This sequence encodes CATSQGNQPQHF.

V gene TRBV7-6 combines with J gene TRBJ1-3; D may be TRBD1 (5 bases). Deletions cut 5 bases from V and 1 base from J, with 15 bases between. The CDR3 length is 16 residues. Germline V gene data show CDR1 as SGHVS and CDR2 as FNYEAQ. The CDR3 DNA is TGTGCCAGCAGCCTTGGTCAAAGGGGATCTGGAAACACCATATATTTT. Translated, it gives CASSLGQRGSGNTIYF.

This clone was seen once. V is TRBV10-3 and J is TRBJ2-3; 10 positions match TRBD2. V was pared by 6 bases and J by 2 bases, with 5 bases of the junction left unmatched. There are 15 residues in the CDR3. Germline CDR1 and CDR2: ENHRY and SYGVKD. DNA for the CDR3: TGTGCCATCAGCGCACTAGCGGGGAACACAGATACGCAGTATTTT. Encoded protein: CAISALAGNTDTQYF.

The chain combines TRBV5-1 with TRBJ2-7; TRBD1 is a possible D gene (6 bases). The CDR3 extends over 14 amino acids. Trimming stripped 0 bases from V and 3 bases from J, with 10 bases between. The V gene's germline CDR1 is SGHRS and CDR2 YFSETQ. For the CDR3, the DNA is TGCGCCAGCAGCTTGGGGGACACCAACTACGAGCAGTACTTC. Amino acids: CASSLGDTNYEQYF. Combining the CDR3 with reference TRBV5-1 and TRBJ2-7 gives the whole variable domain KAGVTQTPRYLIKTRGQQVTLSCSPISGHRSVSWYQQTPGQGLQFLFEYFSETQRNKGNFPGRFSGRQFSNSRSEMNVSTLELGDSALYLCASSLGDTNYEQYFGPGTRLTVT.

The chain combines TRBV3-1 (or the pseudogene TRBV3-2) with TRBJ2-3; a weak D match, TRBD2 (6 bases). This CDR3 spans 16 amino acids. Trimming removed 5 bases at V and 3 bases at J, with 18 bases between. Germline V CDR1 and CDR2: LGHDT, YNNKEL (reference sequence). The CDR3 DNA follows: TGTGCCAGCAGCGCCCGGGGCGGGATAAGGACAGATACGCAGTATTTT. Its translation is CASSARGGIRTDTQYF.

J is TRBJ2-3 and V is TRBV5-1; D is perhaps TRBD1 (6 bases). The CDR3 spans 15 residues. Trimming shortened V by 4 bases and J by 3 bases, and 15 bases separated the two germline ends. In germline, CDR1 is SGHRS, CDR2 YFSETQ. Written as DNA, the CDR3 is TGCGCCAGCAGCGTCACAGGGCGTGCTACAGATACGCAGTATTTT. Amino acid sequence: CASSVTGRATDTQYF. Based on the CDR3 plus reference TRBV5-1 and TRBJ2-3, the full variable domain is KAGVTQTPRYLIKTRGQQVTLSCSPISGHRSVSWYQQTPGQGLQFLFEYFSETQRNKGNFPGRFSGRQFSNSRSEMNVSTLELGDSALYLCASSVTGRATDTQYFGPGTRLTVL.

This clone showed up just a few times. The chain has TRBV4-1 and TRBJ1-5; the match to TRBD1 covers 9 bases. The germline CDR1 and CDR2 sequences are MGHRA and YSYEKL. The CDR3 is 16 amino acids. J was trimmed by 7 bases and V by 2 bases; bases with no gene match: 9. CDR3 region: CASSQRGDRVVQPQHF. As DNA, the CDR3 is TGCGCCAGCAGCCAAAGGGGGGACAGGGTGGTCCAGCCCCAGCATTTT.

The chain uses TRBV18 and TRBJ1-2, with TRBD1 as a possible D gene (5 bases). Looked up from germline, CDR1 is KGHSH and CDR2 is LQKENI. Deletions cut 3 bases from V and 5 bases from J, with 10 bases between. There are 13 residues in the CDR3. The CDR3 protein is CASSPRGGYGYTF. CDR3 sequence (DNA): TGTGCCAGCTCACCCCGGGGGGGGTATGGCTACACCTTC.

This chain connects TRBV9 to TRBJ1-6; TRBD1 matches 8 bases. CDR3 length equals 15 residues. Germline CDR1 and CDR2: SGDLS and YYNGEE. V shed 2 bases, J shed 7 bases, and the junction held 5 bases outside the gene matches. CDR3 bases: TGTGCCAGCAGCGTGACAGGGGCTGGCAATTCACCCCTCCACTTT. Its translation is CASSVTGAGNSPLHF.

The chain uses TRBV10-3 and TRBJ2-1; D perhaps matches TRBD1 (6 bases). The CDR3 has 12 residues. The V end was cut by 4 bases, the J end by 8 bases, with 9 bases between. Germline V gene data show CDR1 as ENHRY and CDR2 as SYGVKD. CDR3: CAISVKGDEQFF. CDR3 DNA: TGTGCCATCAGTGTTAAGGGGGATGAGCAGTTCTTC.

The chain combines TRBV11-3 with TRBJ1-2; the match to TRBD1 covers 7 bases. V lost 5 bases and J lost 7; bases outside the gene matches: 7. This CDR3 comprises 13 residues. Germline V CDR1 and CDR2: SGHNT, YENEEA. The CDR3 here is CASSTDSGGGYTF. CDR3 DNA: TGTGCCAGCAGCACGGACTCAGGGGGTGGCTACACCTTC. The full variable domain, in which reference TRBV11-3 and TRBJ1-2 provide the parts outside the CDR3, is EAGVVQSPRYKIIEKKQPVAFWCNPISGHNTLYWYLQNLGQGPELLIRYENEEAVDDSQLPKDRFSAERLKGVDSTLKIQPAELGDSAVYLCASSTDSGGGYTFGSGTRLTVV.

The chain carries TRBV6-6 and TRBJ1-1; 7 bases agree with TRBD1. CDR1 is MNHNY, CDR2 SVGAGI, per germline (reference sequence). The CDR3 length is 17 residues. V lost 5 bases, J lost 1 base, and 13 bases stayed unmatched. The CDR3 here is CASSRQGSSTTNTEAFF. Here the CDR3 DNA reads TGTGCCAGCAGTCGACAGGGAAGTTCTACTACGAACACTGAAGCTTTCTTT.

The V and J genes are TRBV7-9 and TRBJ2-7; D is possibly TRBD2 (6 bases). The germline V gene has CDR1 SEHNR and CDR2 FQNEAQ (reference sequence). The V gene lost 4 bases and the J gene lost 6 bases, with 19 bases spanning the gap. This CDR3 has 15 amino acids. CDR3 nucleotide sequence: TGTGCCAGCAGCTCTGGAGGGATACTAGCCTCCGAGCAGTACTTC. Translated, it gives CASSSGGILASEQYF.